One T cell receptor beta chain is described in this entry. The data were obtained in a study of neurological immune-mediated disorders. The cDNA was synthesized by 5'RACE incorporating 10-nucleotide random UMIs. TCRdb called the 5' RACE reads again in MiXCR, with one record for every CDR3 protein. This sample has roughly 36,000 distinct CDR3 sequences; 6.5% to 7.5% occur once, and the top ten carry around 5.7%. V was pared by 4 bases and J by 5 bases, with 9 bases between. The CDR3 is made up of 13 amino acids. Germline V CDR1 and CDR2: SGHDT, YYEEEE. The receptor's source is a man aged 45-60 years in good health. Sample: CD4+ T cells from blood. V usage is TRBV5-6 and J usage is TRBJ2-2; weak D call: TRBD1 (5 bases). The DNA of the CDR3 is TGTGCCAGCAGCCCTGACAGTACCGGGGAGCTGTTTTTT. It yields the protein CASSPDSTGELFF.